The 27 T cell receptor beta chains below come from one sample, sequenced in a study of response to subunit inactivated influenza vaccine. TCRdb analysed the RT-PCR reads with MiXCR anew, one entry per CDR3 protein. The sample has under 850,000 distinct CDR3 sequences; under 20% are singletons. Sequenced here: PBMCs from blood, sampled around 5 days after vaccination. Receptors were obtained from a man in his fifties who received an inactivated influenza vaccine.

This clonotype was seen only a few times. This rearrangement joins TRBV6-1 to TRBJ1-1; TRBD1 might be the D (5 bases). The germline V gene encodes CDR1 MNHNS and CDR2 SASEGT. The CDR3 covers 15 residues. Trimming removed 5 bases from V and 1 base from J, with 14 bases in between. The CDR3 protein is CASSITRDSNTEAFF. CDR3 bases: TGTGCCAGCAGTATCACACGGGACTCGAACACTGAAGCTTTCTTT.

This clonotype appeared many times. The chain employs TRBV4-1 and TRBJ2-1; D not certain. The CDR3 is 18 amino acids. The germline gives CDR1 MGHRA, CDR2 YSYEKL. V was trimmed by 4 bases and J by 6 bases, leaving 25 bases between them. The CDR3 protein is CASSRTTPPSVLVNEQFF. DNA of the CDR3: TGCGCCAGCAGCCGGACGACCCCGCCTAGTGTGCTGGTCAATGAGCAGTTCTTC.

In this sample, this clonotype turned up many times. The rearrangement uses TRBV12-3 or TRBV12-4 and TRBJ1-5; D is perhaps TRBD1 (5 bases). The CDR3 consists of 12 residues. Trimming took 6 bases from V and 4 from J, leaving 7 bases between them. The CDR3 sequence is CASSQGNQPQHF. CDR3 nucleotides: TGTGCCAGCAGCCAGGGTAATCAGCCCCAGCATTTT.

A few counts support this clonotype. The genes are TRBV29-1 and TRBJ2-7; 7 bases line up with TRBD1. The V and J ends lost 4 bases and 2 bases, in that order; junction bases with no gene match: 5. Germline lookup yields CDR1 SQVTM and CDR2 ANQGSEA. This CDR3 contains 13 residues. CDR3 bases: TGCAGCGTTGGCCCGGGACAGCCCTACGAGCAGTACTTC. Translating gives CSVGPGQPYEQYF.

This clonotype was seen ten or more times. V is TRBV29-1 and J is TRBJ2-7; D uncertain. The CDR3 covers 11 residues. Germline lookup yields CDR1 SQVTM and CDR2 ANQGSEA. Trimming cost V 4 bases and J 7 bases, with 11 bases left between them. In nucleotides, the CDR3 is TGCAGCGTTGGGGATGGGTGGGAGCAGTACTTC. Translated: CSVGDGWEQYF.

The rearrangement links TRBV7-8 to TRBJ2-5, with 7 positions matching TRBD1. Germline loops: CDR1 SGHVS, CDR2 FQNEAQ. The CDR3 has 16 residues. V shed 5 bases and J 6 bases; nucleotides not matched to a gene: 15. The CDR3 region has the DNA TGTGCCAGCAGCAAAAACGTGGTCGACAGGGTACAGACCCAGTACTTC. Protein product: CASSKNVVDRVQTQYF.

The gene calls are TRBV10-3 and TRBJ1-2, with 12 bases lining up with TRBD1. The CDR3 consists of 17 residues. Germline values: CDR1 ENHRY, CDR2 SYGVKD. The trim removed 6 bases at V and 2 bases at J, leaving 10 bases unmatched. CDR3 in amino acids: CAIRGTGTGGNNYGYTF. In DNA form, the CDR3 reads TGTGCCATCAGGGGTACCGGGACAGGGGGCAACAACTATGGCTACACCTTC.

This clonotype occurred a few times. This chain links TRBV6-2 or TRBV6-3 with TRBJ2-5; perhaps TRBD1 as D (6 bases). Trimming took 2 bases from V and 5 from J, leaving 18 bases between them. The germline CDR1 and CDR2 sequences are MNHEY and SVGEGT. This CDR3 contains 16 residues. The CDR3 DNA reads TGTGCCAGCAGTTACGGAGAACAGGGAAGTGGGGAGACCCAGTACTTC. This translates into CASSYGEQGSGETQYF.

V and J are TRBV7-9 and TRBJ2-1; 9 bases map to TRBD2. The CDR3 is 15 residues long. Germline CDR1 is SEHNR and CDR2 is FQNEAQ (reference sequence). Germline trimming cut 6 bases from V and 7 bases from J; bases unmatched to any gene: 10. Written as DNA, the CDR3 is TGTGCCAGCAGTCACCTAGCGGGAAGGGGAAATGAGCAGTTCTTC. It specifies CASSHLAGRGNEQFF.

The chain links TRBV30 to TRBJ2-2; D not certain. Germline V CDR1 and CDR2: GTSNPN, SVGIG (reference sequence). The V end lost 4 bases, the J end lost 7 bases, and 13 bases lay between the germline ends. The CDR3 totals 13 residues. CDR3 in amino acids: CAWNGYSGGELFF. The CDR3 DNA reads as TGTGCCTGGAATGGGTACAGTGGCGGGGAGCTGTTTTTT.

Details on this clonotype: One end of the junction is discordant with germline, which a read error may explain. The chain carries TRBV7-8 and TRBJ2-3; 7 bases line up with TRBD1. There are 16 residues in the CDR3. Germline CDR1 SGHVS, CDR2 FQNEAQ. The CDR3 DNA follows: TGTGCCAGCAGGCGGACAGGCGACTCTAGCACAGATATGCAGTATTTT. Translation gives CASRRTGDSSTDMQYF.

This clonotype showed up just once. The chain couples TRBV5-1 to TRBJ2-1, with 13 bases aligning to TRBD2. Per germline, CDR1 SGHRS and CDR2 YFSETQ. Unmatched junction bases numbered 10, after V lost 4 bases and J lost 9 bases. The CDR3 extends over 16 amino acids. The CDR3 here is CASSLGGTSGIREQFF. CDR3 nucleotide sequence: TGCGCCAGCAGCCTTGGAGGGACTAGCGGGATCCGTGAGCAGTTCTTC.

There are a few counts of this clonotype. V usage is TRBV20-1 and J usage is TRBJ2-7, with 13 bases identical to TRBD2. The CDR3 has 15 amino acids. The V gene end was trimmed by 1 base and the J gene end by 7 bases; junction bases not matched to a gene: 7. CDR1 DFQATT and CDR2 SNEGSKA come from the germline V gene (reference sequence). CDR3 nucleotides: TGCAGTGCTAGAGGGACTAGCGGGAGAACTTGGGAGCAGTACTTC. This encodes CSARGTSGRTWEQYF.

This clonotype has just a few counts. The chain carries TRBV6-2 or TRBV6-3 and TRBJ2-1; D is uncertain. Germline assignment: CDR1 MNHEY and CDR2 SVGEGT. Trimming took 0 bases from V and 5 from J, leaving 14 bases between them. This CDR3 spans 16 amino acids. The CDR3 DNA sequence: TGTGCCAGCAGTTACTCCCTCGGGTCCGAGGACAATGAGCAGTTCTTC. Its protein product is CASSYSLGSEDNEQFF.

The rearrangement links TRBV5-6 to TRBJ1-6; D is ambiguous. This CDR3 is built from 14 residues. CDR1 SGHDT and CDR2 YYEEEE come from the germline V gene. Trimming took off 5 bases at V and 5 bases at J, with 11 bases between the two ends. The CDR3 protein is CASSSDFNNSPLHF. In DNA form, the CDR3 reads TGTGCCAGCAGTTCGGACTTCAATAATTCACCCCTCCACTTT.

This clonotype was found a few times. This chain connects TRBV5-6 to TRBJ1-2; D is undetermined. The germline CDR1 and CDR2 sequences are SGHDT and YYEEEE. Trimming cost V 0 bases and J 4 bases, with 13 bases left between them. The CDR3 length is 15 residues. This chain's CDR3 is CASSLAPSTIYGYTF. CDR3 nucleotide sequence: TGTGCCAGCAGCTTGGCCCCCAGCACCATCTATGGCTACACCTTC.

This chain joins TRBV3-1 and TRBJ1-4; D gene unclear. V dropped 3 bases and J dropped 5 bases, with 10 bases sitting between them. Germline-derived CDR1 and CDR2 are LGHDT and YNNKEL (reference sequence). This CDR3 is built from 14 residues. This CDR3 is CASSQYRGNEKLFF. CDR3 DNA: TGTGCCAGCAGCCAGTACAGAGGGAATGAAAAACTGTTTTTT.

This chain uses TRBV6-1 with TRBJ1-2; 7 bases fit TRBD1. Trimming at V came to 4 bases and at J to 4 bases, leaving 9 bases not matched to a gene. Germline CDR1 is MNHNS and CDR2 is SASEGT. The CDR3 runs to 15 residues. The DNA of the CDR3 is TGTGCCAGCAGTGCTTCGACAGGGAGTGCCTATGGCTACACCTTC. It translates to CASSASTGSAYGYTF.

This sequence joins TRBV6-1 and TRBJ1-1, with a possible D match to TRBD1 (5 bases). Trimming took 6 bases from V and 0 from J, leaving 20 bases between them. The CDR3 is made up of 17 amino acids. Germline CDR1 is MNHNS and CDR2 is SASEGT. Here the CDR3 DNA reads TGTGCCAGCAGCCGGACACTTTTACTCGGGATGAACACTGAAGCTTTCTTT. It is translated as CASSRTLLLGMNTEAFF.

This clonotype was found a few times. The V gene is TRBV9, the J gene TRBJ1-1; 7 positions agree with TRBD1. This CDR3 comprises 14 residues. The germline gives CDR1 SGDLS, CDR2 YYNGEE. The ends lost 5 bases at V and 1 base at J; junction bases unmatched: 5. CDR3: CASSKDRTNTEAFF. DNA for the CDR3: TGTGCCAGCAGTAAGGACAGGACGAACACTGAAGCTTTCTTT. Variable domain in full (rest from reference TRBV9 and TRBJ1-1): DSGVTQTPKHLITATGQRVTLRCSPRSGDLSVYWYQQSLDQGLQFLIQYYNGEERAKGNILERFSAQQFPDLHSELNLSSLELGDSALYFCASSKDRTNTEAFFGQGTRLTVV.

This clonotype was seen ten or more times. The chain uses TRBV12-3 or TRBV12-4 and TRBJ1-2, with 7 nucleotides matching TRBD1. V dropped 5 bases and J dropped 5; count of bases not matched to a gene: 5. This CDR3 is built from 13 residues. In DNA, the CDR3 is TGTGCCAGCAGTCGTGGACAGGTTTATGGCTACACCTTC. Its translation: CASSRGQVYGYTF.

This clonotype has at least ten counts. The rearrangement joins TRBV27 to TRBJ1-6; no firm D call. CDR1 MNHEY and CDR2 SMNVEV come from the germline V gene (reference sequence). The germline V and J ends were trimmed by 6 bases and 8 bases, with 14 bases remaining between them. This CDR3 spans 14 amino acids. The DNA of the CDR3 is TGTGCCAGCAGCCACCGCCGTGGGGATTCACCCCTCCACTTT. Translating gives CASSHRRGDSPLHF.

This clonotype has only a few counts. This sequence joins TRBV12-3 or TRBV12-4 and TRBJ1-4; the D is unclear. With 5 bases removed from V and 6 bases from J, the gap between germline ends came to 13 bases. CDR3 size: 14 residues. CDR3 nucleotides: TGTGCCAGCAGTCCCCACAATACGTATGAAAAACTGTTTTTT. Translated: CASSPHNTYEKLFF.

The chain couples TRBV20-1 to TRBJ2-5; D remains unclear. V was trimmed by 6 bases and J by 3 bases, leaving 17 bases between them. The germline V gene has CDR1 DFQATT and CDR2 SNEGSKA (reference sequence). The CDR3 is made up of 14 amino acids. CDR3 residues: CSAMPVGREETQYF. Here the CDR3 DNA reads TGCAGTGCCATGCCGGTAGGAAGAGAAGAGACCCAGTACTTC.

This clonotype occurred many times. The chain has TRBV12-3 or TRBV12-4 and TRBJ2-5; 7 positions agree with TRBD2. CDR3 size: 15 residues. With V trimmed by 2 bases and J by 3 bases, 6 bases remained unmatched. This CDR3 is CASSLRLAAEETQYF. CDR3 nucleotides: TGTGCCAGCAGTTTACGACTAGCAGCCGAAGAGACCCAGTACTTC.

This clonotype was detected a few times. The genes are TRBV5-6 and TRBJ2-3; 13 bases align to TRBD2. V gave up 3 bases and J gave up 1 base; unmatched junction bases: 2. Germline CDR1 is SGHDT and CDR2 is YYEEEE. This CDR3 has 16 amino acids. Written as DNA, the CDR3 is TGTGCCAGCAGCTACGGACTAGCGGGAGGCACAGATACGCAGTATTTT. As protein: CASSYGLAGGTDTQYF.

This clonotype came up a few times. CDR3: CAISGPPGSSTDTQYF. DNA of the CDR3: TGTGCCATCAGTGGCCCCCCTGGGAGTAGCACAGATACGCAGTATTTT. The genes are TRBV10-3 and TRBJ2-3; possibly TRBD2 for D (5 bases). The V and J ends lost 4 bases and 0 bases respectively, with 14 bases between them. Germline-derived CDR1 and CDR2 are ENHRY and SYGVKD. The CDR3 contains 16 residues.